This TCR beta chain was captured by sequencing in a study of blood T cell repertoires in COVID-19. About the research overall: The analysed material was cDNA or gDNA that came from T cells, B-cell-depleted T cells, or PBMCs.

Original processing notes: By means of reference gene primer amplification, nucleated cell counts were estimated. Data came from immunoSEQ multiplex PCR; TCRdb stores just in-frame clones and leaves some out. Clone size and the V and J calls come from that table; the DNA yielded D and trimming. The table lists 210,000 or so clones, just under 85% of them singletons, with roughly 4.6% in the top ten. The TCR comes from a woman in her seventies with active or convalescent COVID-19. What was sequenced was peripheral blood.

CDR3 sequence reads: CASSTGAGVAKNIQYF. The CDR3 bases are TGTGCCAGCAGCACCGGGGCGGGAGTCGCCAAAAACATTCAGTACTTC. This rearrangement joins TRBV9 to TRBJ2-4; TRBD2 matches at 7 bases. Germline CDR1 and CDR2: SGDLS and YYNGEE. The J segment lost 1 base and the V segment lost 4 bases, leaving 8 bases of the junction unmatched. The CDR3 has 16 residues.